This is a list of T cell receptor beta chains from one sample in a study of blood T cell repertoires in COVID-19. Assay used: immunoSEQ multiplex PCR; TCRdb lists only in-frame clones, some missing. This table holds 200,000 to 250,000 clones, about 93% found once. The sequencing input was peripheral blood. Source of these receptors: a man in his sixties with COVID-19, enrolled during active disease. CDR3s include the opening cysteine and the closing phenylalanine or tryptophan. D genes are given only for firm matches.

cdr3_length j_call v_call d_call cdr3_nt cdr3_aa
15 TRBJ1-1 TRBV5-5 NA TGTGCCAGCAGCTTGGAGCGTGGGGGGATCACTGAAGCTTTCTTT CASSLERGGITEAFF
17 TRBJ2-1 TRBV9 TRBD2 TGTGCCAGCAGCGTAATGAGGGCGGGGGGCTCCTACAATGAGCAGTTCTTC CASSVMRAGGSYNEQFF
14 TRBJ1-3 TRBV7-9 NA TGTGCCAGCAGCCCCGCAGGCTCTGGAAACACCATATATTTT CASSPAGSGNTIYF
15 TRBJ2-1 TRBV5-1 TRBD2 TGCGCCAGCAGCATCGGGACTAGCGGGTTTCGTGAGCAGTTCTTC CASSIGTSGFREQFF
12 TRBJ1-1 TRBV28 NA TGTGCCCTCTCGGGCGGGGGCACTGAAGCTTTCTTT CALSGGGTEAFF
15 TRBJ2-5 TRBV7-2 NA TGTGCCAGCAGCTTGTTTGACAGAACCCAAGAGACCCAGTACTTC CASSLFDRTQETQYF
11 TRBJ1-1 TRBV10-2 NA TGCGCCAGCAGCCTGACAGATGAAGCTTTCTTT CASSLTDEAFF
16 TRBJ1-2 TRBV27 TRBD1 TGTGCCAGCAGTCCAGGGACAGGGTTACCGAACTATGGCTACACCTTC CASSPGTGLPNYGYTF
17 TRBJ1-5 TRBV28 NA TGTGCCAGCAGTTTATCCCGGAGGGGACGGGGCAATCAGCCCCAGCATTTT CASSLSRRGRGNQPQHF
13 TRBJ1-3 TRBV4-3 NA TGCGCCAGCAGCCAAGATCGAGGGCACACCATATATTTT CASSQDRGHTIYF
14 TRBJ1-2 TRBV21-1 NA TGTGCCAGCAGCAAAGAGCCAGGGGGCTATGGCTACACCTTC CASSKEPGGYGYTF